The present T cell receptor beta chain was sequenced within a study of identical twins. Study-wide findings and caveats: A lower insertion count was a feature of abundant cord blood beta clonotypes, with no such feature in memory repertoires. Twin-shared out-of-frame alpha sequences showed excess low generation probability.

For this clonotype: The antigen is undetermined.

CDR1 SGDLS and CDR2 YYNGEE come from the germline V gene. V gave up 4 bases and J gave up 4 bases; unmatched junction bases: 7. The CDR3 runs to 15 residues. TCRdb re-called the 5' RACE reads through MiXCR, storing one row per CDR3 protein. The sample consists of around 280,000 distinct CDR3 sequences, approximately 8.5% of them appearing once. Donors uniformly comprised healthy Caucasians. These records were also assigned to another study, of yellow fever vaccine responses in identical twins.

The V and J genes are TRBV9 and TRBJ2-7, with 11 bases fitting TRBD1. Sequences were obtained from memory (CD45RO+) T cells sorted from blood. The sequence was obtained from a woman under 30 in good health. CDR3 coding DNA: TGTGCCAGCAGCTCCCGGACAGGGGGCACGTACGAGCAGTACTTC. Protein: CASSSRTGGTYEQYF.